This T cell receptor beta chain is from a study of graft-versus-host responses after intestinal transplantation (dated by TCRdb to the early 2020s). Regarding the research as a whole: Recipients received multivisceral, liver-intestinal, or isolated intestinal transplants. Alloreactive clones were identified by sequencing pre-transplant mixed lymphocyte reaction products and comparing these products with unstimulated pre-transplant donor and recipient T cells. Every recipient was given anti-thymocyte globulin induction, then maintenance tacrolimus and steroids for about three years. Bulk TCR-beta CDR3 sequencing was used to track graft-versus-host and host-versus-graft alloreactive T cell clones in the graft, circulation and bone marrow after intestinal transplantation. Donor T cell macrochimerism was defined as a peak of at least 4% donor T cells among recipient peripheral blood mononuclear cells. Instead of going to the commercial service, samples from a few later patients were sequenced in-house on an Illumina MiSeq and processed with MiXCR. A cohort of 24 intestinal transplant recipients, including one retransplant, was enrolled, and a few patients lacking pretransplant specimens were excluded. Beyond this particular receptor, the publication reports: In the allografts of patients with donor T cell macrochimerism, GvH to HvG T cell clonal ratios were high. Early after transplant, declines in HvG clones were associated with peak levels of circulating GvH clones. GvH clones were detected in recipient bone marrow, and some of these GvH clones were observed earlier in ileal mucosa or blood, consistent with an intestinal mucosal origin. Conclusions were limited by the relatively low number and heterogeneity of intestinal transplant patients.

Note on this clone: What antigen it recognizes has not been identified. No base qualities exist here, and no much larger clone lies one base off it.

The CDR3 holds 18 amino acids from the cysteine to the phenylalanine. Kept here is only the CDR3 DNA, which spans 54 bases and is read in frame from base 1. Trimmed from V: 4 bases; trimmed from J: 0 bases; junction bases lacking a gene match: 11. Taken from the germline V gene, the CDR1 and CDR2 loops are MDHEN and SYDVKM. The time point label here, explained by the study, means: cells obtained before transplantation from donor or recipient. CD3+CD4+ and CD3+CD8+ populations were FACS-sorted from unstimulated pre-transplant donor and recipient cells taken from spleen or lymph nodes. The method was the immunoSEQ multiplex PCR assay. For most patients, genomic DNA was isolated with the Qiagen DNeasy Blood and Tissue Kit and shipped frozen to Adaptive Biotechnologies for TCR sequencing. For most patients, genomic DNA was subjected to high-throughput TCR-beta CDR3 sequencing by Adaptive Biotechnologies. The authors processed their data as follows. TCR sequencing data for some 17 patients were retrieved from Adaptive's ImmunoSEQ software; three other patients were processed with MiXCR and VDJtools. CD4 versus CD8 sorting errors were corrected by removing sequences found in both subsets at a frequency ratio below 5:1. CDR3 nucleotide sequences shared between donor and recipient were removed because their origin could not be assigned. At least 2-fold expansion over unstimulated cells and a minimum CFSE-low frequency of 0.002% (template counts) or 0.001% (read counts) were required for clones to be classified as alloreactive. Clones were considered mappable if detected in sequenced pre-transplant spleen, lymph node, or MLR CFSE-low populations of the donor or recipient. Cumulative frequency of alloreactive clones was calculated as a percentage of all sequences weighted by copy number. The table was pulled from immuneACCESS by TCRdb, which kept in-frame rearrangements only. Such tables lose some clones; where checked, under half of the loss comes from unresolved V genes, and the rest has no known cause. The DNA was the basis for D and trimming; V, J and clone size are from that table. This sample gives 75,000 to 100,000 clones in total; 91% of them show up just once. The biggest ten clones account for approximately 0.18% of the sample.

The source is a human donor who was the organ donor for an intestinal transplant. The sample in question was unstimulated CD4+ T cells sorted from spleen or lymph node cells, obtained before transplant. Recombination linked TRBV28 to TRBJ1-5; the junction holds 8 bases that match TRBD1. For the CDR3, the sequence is CASSYDRGRGYSNQPQHF. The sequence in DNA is TGTGCCAGCAGTTACGACAGGGGTCGGGGGTATAGCAATCAGCCCCAGCATTTT.